This TCR beta chain was captured in a study of blood T cell repertoires in COVID-19. CDR3 size: 16 residues. Germline assignment: CDR1 MNHEY and CDR2 SVGAGI. With 0 bases removed from V and 7 bases from J, the gap between germline ends came to 15 bases. The repertoire was sequenced with immunoSEQ multiplex PCR; TCRdb's copy has only in-frame clones and lacks some. The repertoire consists of under 60,000 clones, with less than 90% occurring once and the leading ten covering approximately 5.3%. Sequencing was done on a sample of peripheral blood. This TCR was sampled from a human donor in a cohort sampled during active COVID-19. This sequence joins TRBV6-5 and TRBJ1-4, with a tentative D call TRBD1 (6 bases). The CDR3 nucleotides are TGTGCCAGCAGTTACTCAGTAAAGGGGGTCGGTGAAAAACTGTTTTTT. Protein sequence: CASSYSVKGVGEKLFF.